This T cell receptor (beta chain) was obtained from a study of blood T cells in healthy people across ages. Study background: Using template switching, researchers captured about one barcoded beta molecule for each two T cells. Notes on the study in general: TCR beta diversity, measured per million T cells, fell in a roughly linear way with age.

The authors ran a second PCR of 7 to 11 cycles using a sample-barcoded 5' primer and a J-beta primer mix. Every sample produced at least 3 million CDR3-containing paired-end reads. TCRdb ran MiXCR on the 5' RACE reads and lists one entry per CDR3 protein. The sample has some 700,000 distinct CDR3 sequences, about a fifth seen once; the top ten hold roughly a fifth. V lost 6 bases and J lost 10, with 22 bases in between. This CDR3 is built from 15 residues. Of note for this clonotype: The antigen is not known.

This chain joins TRBV12-3 or TRBV12-4 and TRBJ2-1; possibly TRBD2 for D (6 bases). This receptor was obtained from a man between 65 and 85 years old in good health. Sequencing was performed on blood. The CDR3 region is CASSPSGRPVNEQFF. The CDR3 region has the DNA TGTGCCAGCAGCCCAAGCGGGCGCCCGGTAAACGAGCAGTTCTTC.